A single sample is the source of the 5 T cell receptor beta chains below, sequenced in a study of cytomegalovirus exposure and HLA in healthy donors. Primers included in the PCR were 60 Vbeta and 13 Jbeta primers. Using immunoSEQ multiplex PCR, the repertoire was profiled, and TCRdb retains in-frame clones only, with some absent. The sample lists 190,000 or so clones, 79% seen once, with around 1.4% in the top ten. Sequencing was performed on PBMCs. The receptor source for this set is a girl aged 5-17 years in good health and CMV-seropositive.

Details on this clone: The same CDR3 is also encoded by other DNA sequences in this sample. The V gene is TRBV6-5, the J gene TRBJ2-7; 11 nucleotides line up with TRBD1. The CDR3 sequence is 15 residues long. After removal of 0 bases from V and 3 bases from J, the junction contained 1 base not matched to a gene. Germline CDR1 is MNHEY and CDR2 is SVGAGI. The CDR3 DNA sequence: TGTGCCAGCAGTTACTCGGGGACAGGGGGCTACGAGCAGTACTTC. Its protein product is CASSYSGTGGYEQYF.

This chain connects TRBV11-3 to TRBJ2-3, with TRBD2 matching 8 bases. The CDR3 has 16 amino acids. V dropped 5 bases and J dropped 4; count of bases not matched to a gene: 11. Germline V gene data show CDR1 as SGHNT and CDR2 as YENEEA. This CDR3 reads CASSLSPGGGADTQYF. As DNA, the CDR3 is TGTGCCAGCAGCCTCTCCCCGGGGGGGGGAGCAGATACGCAGTATTTT.

This clone was seen only once. V is TRBV5-1 and J is TRBJ2-5; the D is unclear. TRBJ2-7 explains the end of the DNA better; the J call may be wrong. Germline V gives CDR1 SGHRS, CDR2 YFSETQ. This CDR3 has 14 residues. The CDR3: CASSLALGAYEQYF. Here the CDR3 DNA reads TGCGCCAGCAGCTTGGCGCTCGGAGCCTACGAGCAGTACTTC.

This chain connects TRBV5-6 to TRBJ1-5; a weak D match, TRBD1 (5 bases). With 5 bases removed from V and 3 bases from J, the gap between germline ends came to 15 bases. This CDR3 has 15 amino acids. Germline V gene sequence: CDR1 SGHDT, CDR2 YYEEEE. CDR3 nucleotide sequence: TGTGCCAGCAGTACCAGTGGGGGGGTCAATCAGCCCCAGCATTTT. Protein sequence: CASSTSGGVNQPQHF.

CDR3 loop: CASSKEASGDTDTQYF. In nucleotides, the CDR3 is TGTGCCAGCAGCAAAGAAGCTAGCGGAGACACAGATACGCAGTATTTT. V is TRBV21-1 and J is TRBJ2-3; the listed D gene, TRBD2, was not tested against the DNA. TRBV21-1 is termed a pseudogene. The CDR3 contains 16 residues.